These 27 T cell receptor beta chains originate from one sample sequenced in a study of blood T cells in healthy people across ages (dated by TCRdb to 2014 to 2015). Libraries were prepared through 5' RACE. The instrument was an Illumina HiSeq 2500. A second PCR of 7 to 11 cycles was run with a J-beta primer mix and a sample-barcoded 5' primer. TCRdb reanalyzed the raw reads on its own, using fastp at Q25 for trimming and MiXCR for clone calling, and kept in-frame beta chains. Rows with one shared CDR3 protein collapse into an entry with the most common genes and DNA. The sample data list around 780,000 distinct CDR3 sequences, and approximately 60% of these were observed just once. Around 24% of the sample is taken by the ten largest. Material: blood. Receptor source: a man aged 35-49 years in good health.

This clonotype was seen only once. J is TRBJ2-5 and V is TRBV7-2, with a tentative D call TRBD2 (6 bases). The DNA end is a closer match to TRBJ2-7, so the J assignment may be wrong. CDR1 is SGHTA and CDR2 is FQGNSA in the germline V gene. The CDR3 runs to 14 residues. CDR3 protein: CASSVAGPTYEQYF. The CDR3 DNA reads as TGTGCCAGCAGCGTTGCGGGGCCGACCTACGAGCAGTACTTC.

V gene TRBV12-3 or TRBV12-4 combines with J gene TRBJ2-5; D not certain. This CDR3 has 14 amino acids. V was shortened by 3 bases and J by 5 bases, with 13 bases between the two germline ends. The CDR3 loop reads CASSLVGHFETQYF. In DNA, the CDR3 is TGTGCCAGCAGTTTGGTGGGTCATTTTGAGACCCAGTACTTC.

This chain uses TRBV27 with TRBJ1-2, with 7 nucleotides matching TRBD1. The germline gives CDR1 MNHEY, CDR2 SMNVEV (reference sequence). The trim removed 11 bases at V and 3 bases at J, leaving 9 bases unmatched. This CDR3 has 13 amino acids. The CDR3 DNA is TGTGCCTCAGGGGGGGGGCAGGACTATGGCTACACCTTC. Its translation is CASGGGQDYGYTF.

J is TRBJ1-1 and V is TRBV10-3; no reliable D call. In germline, CDR1 is ENHRY, CDR2 SYGVKD. The CDR3 consists of 14 residues. The V gene lost 3 bases and the J gene lost 0 bases, with 8 bases spanning the gap. Here the CDR3 DNA reads TGTGCCATCAGTGAAACAGATATGAACACTGAAGCTTTCTTT. This sequence encodes CAISETDMNTEAFF.

This clonotype was picked up a small number of times. The CDR3 bases are TGTGCCAGCAGTCCCGTAGCGGGGGGGCCTATAAATGAGCAGTTCTTC. Its translation: CASSPVAGGPINEQFF. The genes are TRBV27 and TRBJ2-1, with 11 bases fitting TRBD2. V lost 5 bases and J lost 7; bases outside the gene matches: 10. The CDR3 extends over 16 amino acids. CDR1 is MNHEY and CDR2 is SMNVEV in the germline V gene (reference sequence).

This clonotype occurred a few times. The chain recombines TRBV29-1 with TRBJ2-7; a weak D match, TRBD1 (6 bases). Germline values: CDR1 SQVTM, CDR2 ANQGSEA. The ends were cut back, 0 bases at V and 6 bases at J, with 15 bases in the middle. This CDR3 comprises 14 residues. The CDR3 here is CSVEEGAGLFEQYF. The CDR3, as DNA: TGCAGCGTTGAAGAGGGGGCAGGGCTGTTCGAGCAGTACTTC.

The chain couples TRBV12-3 or TRBV12-4 to TRBJ1-2, with TRBD1 matching 7 bases. V trimming: 4 bases; J trimming: 6 bases; junction bases outside the gene matches: 14. The CDR3 totals 16 residues. This CDR3 is CASSYSTGRGSDGYTF. For the CDR3, the DNA is TGTGCCAGCAGTTATTCGACAGGGAGGGGATCGGATGGCTACACCTTC.

The CDR3 sequence: CASSQVASGEQFF. The CDR3 DNA reads as TGCGCCAGCAGCCAAGTAGCCAGCGGAGAGCAGTTCTTC. The chain links TRBV4-1 to TRBJ2-1; tentatively, D is TRBD2 (5 bases). There are 13 residues in the CDR3. Per the germline V gene, CDR1 is MGHRA and CDR2 is YSYEKL. Trimming shortened V by 1 base and J by 10 bases, and 11 bases separated the two germline ends.

The V call is TRBV4-2, the J call TRBJ2-5; the D gene is possibly TRBD1 (5 bases). Trimming took off 0 bases at V and 6 bases at J, with 11 bases between the two ends. The CDR3 has 14 residues. From germline, CDR1 is LGHNA and CDR2 YNFKEQ. The CDR3 DNA reads TGTGCCAGCAGCCAAGATGGGGCAGGGAAGACCCAGTACTTC. This sequence encodes CASSQDGAGKTQYF.

The chain couples TRBV7-9 to TRBJ1-6; 7 bases are a match to TRBD1. The CDR3 is 18 residues long. Germline V CDR1 and CDR2: SEHNR, FQNEAQ (reference sequence). J lost 1 base, V lost 1 base, and 7 bases had no gene match. CDR3 loop: CASSLEEGARSYNSPLHF. CDR3 sequence (DNA): TGTGCCAGCAGCTTAGAGGAGGGGGCGCGTTCCTATAATTCACCCCTCCACTTT. Combining the CDR3 with reference TRBV7-9 and TRBJ1-6 gives the whole variable domain DTGVSQNPRHKITKRGQNVTFRCDPISEHNRLYWYRQTLGQGPEFLTYFQNEAQLEKSRLLSDRFSAERPKGSFSTLEIQRTEQGDSAMYLCASSLEEGARSYNSPLHFGNGTRLTVT.

This sequence joins TRBV7-2 and TRBJ2-7, with no clear D. Germline assignment: CDR1 SGHTA and CDR2 FQGNSA. V gave up 5 bases and J gave up 0 bases, with 17 bases separating them. This CDR3 is 16 amino acids long. The CDR3 is CASSTMVGITSYEQYF. As DNA, the CDR3 is TGTGCCAGCAGCACCATGGTGGGGATTACCTCCTACGAGCAGTACTTC. The variable domain in full, with the rest retrieved from reference TRBV7-2 and TRBJ2-7, is GAGVSQSPSNKVTEKGKDVELRCDPISGHTALYWYRQSLGQGLEFLIYFQGNSAPDKSGLPSDRFSAERTGGSVSTLTIQRTQQEDSAVYLCASSTMVGITSYEQYFGPGTRLTVT.

The J gene is TRBJ1-5, the V gene TRBV27; D unresolved. With 4 bases removed from V and 0 bases from J, the gap between germline ends came to 7 bases. The CDR3 extends over 14 amino acids. Germline V lookup: CDR1 MNHEY, CDR2 SMNVEV (reference sequence). The CDR3 bases are TGTGCCAGCAGTTATGGAACTAGCAATCAGCCCCAGCATTTT. Amino acids: CASSYGTSNQPQHF.

This clonotype was picked up one time. This chain uses TRBV20-1 with TRBJ2-1; TRBD1 or TRBD2 may be the D gene (6 bases each). The germline V gene encodes CDR1 DFQATT and CDR2 SNEGSKA (reference sequence). V was trimmed by 2 bases and J by 7 bases, leaving 12 bases between them. CDR3 length: 13 amino acids. This chain's CDR3 is CSARQEGDNEQFF. For the CDR3, the DNA is TGCAGTGCTAGACAGGAGGGGGATAATGAGCAGTTCTTC.

The chain links TRBV7-2 to TRBJ1-6; no clear D gene. The CDR3 has 16 residues. Germline CDR1 is SGHTA and CDR2 is FQGNSA. V was cut by 2 bases and J by 1 base, with 9 bases left in between. For the CDR3, the DNA is TGTGCCAGCAGCTTAACAGATGGATCCTATAATTCACCCCTCCACTTT. This sequence encodes CASSLTDGSYNSPLHF.

This clonotype has a single count. The chain employs TRBV9 and TRBJ1-6, with unresolved D. Germline V CDR1 and CDR2: SGDLS, YYNGEE. The CDR3 is made up of 13 amino acids. V lost 0 bases and J lost 8, with 6 bases in between. CDR3 in DNA: TGTGCCAGCAGCGTAGCTGGGGATTCACCCCTCCACTTT. It codes for CASSVAGDSPLHF.

V gene TRBV6-1 combines with J gene TRBJ2-1; D perhaps matches TRBD2 (6 bases). The CDR3 has 15 residues. Between the trimmed V and J ends, which lost 2 bases and 3 bases, there was a span of 11 bases. Germline lookup yields CDR1 MNHNS and CDR2 SASEGT. The CDR3 spells CASSEFSGFYNEQFF. The CDR3 DNA reads TGTGCCAGCAGTGAATTTAGCGGATTCTACAATGAGCAGTTCTTC.

The V and J genes are TRBV6-1 and TRBJ2-3; tentatively, D is TRBD1 or TRBD2 (5 bases each). V was clipped by 9 bases and J by 6 bases, with 22 bases between them. Germline values: CDR1 MNHNS, CDR2 SASEGT. The CDR3 sequence is 15 residues long. Here the CDR3 reads CASSTRGDDWDTQYF. The CDR3 region has the DNA TGTGCCAGTTCCACGAGGGGCGACGATTGGGATACGCAGTATTTT.

J is TRBJ2-5 and V is TRBV4-3; D is uncertain. V lost 3 bases, J lost 1 base, and 12 bases lay in between. The CDR3 runs to 15 residues. Germline V lookup: CDR1 LGHNA, CDR2 YSLEER. Written as DNA, the CDR3 is TGCGCCAGCAGCCAGGATTCCGATCCCCAAGAGACCCAGTACTTC. The encoded protein is CASSQDSDPQETQYF.

The V call is TRBV5-1, the J call TRBJ1-4; no reliable D call. The V and J ends lost 3 bases and 5 bases respectively, with 11 bases between them. Per germline, CDR1 SGHRS and CDR2 YFSETQ. The CDR3 totals 14 residues. The CDR3 DNA is TGCGCCAGCAGCTACTCAGGTCAGAATGAAAAACTGTTTTTT. This sequence encodes CASSYSGQNEKLFF.

The chain carries TRBV7-6 and TRBJ1-2; 11 nucleotides match TRBD1. This CDR3 comprises 16 residues. V shed 6 bases and J 7 bases; nucleotides not matched to a gene: 13. In germline, CDR1 is SGHVS, CDR2 FNYEAQ. The CDR3 nucleotides are TGTGCCAGCAGATATATCATCGGACAGGGGGCTGGTGGCTACACCTTC. This sequence encodes CASRYIIGQGAGGYTF.

The J gene is TRBJ2-2, the V gene TRBV9; 7 bases fit TRBD2. The CDR3 loop spans 16 amino acids. Trimming cost V 3 bases and J 0 bases; bases outside gene matches: 5. Germline V lookup: CDR1 SGDLS, CDR2 YYNGEE. CDR3 DNA sequence: TGTGCCAGCAGCGCCTCCGGGACTACGAACACCGGGGAGCTGTTTTTT. Translation: CASSASGTTNTGELFF.

In this sample, this clonotype turned up a few times. The V call is TRBV24-1, the J call TRBJ2-5; D call uncertain. Germline-derived CDR1 and CDR2 are KGHDR and SFDVKD. The CDR3 is made up of 11 amino acids. Trimming pared 5 bases from V and 2 bases from J, leaving 2 bases between. This CDR3 is CATSGQETQYF. The CDR3 DNA reads as TGTGCCACCAGTGGACAAGAGACCCAGTACTTC.

The DNA of the CDR3 is TGTGCCAGCGCTTGGGGGAATCAGCCCCAGCATTTT. This encodes CASAWGNQPQHF. The V gene is TRBV7-9, the J gene TRBJ1-5; perhaps TRBD1 as D (5 bases). The germline gives CDR1 SEHNR, CDR2 FQNEAQ (reference sequence). CDR3 length: 12 amino acids. The V gene lost 8 bases and the J gene lost 4 bases, with 9 bases spanning the gap.

This clonotype has more than one count but fewer than ten. The genes are TRBV5-1 and TRBJ2-1, with 8 bases aligning to TRBD1. The ends lost 9 bases at V and 1 base at J; junction bases unmatched: 9. The CDR3 loop spans 15 amino acids. Germline values: CDR1 SGHRS, CDR2 YFSETQ. The CDR3 bases are TGCGCCACGGAGACAGGGGATTCGTCCTACAATGAGCAGTTCTTC. Its translation: CATETGDSSYNEQFF.

The chain has TRBV14 and TRBJ1-1, with 7 bases matching TRBD1. Germline CDR1 is SGHDN and CDR2 is FVKESK. The CDR3 covers 13 residues. The J segment lost 7 bases and the V segment lost 3 bases, leaving 5 bases of the junction unmatched. CDR3 amino acids: CASSQYRGSEAFF. The CDR3 nucleotides are TGTGCCAGCAGCCAGTACAGGGGCAGTGAAGCTTTCTTT.

The rearrangement uses TRBV20-1 and TRBJ2-3; the D call may be TRBD1 or TRBD2 (5 bases each). This CDR3 is built from 12 residues. V lost 5 bases and J 1 base, leaving 7 bases between the germline ends. Germline-derived CDR1 and CDR2 are DFQATT and SNEGSKA (reference sequence). In nucleotides, the CDR3 is TGCAGTGCTGAGGGACGCACAGATACGCAGTATTTT. This encodes CSAEGRTDTQYF.

This clonotype was seen only once. The V and J genes are TRBV29-1 and TRBJ2-5; 7 bases line up with TRBD2. CDR1 is SQVTM, CDR2 ANQGSEA, per germline. The CDR3 is 18 amino acids. The junction had 14 bases not matched to a gene; V was cut back by 0 bases and J by 1 base. CDR3 bases: TGCAGCGTTGAAGATCGATTAGGGCTAGCGGAGTTCCAAGAGACCCAGTACTTC. This codes for CSVEDRLGLAEFQETQYF.